This T cell receptor (beta chain) was identified during a study of blood T cell repertoires in COVID-19. For the study at large: In each case, the material was cDNA or gDNA derived from T cells, B-cell-depleted T cells, or PBMCs.

Followed longitudinally, the Seattle patients had been enrolled during active infection. V lost 2 bases and J lost 11; bases outside the gene matches: 14. Per germline, CDR1 SEHNR and CDR2 FQNEAQ (reference sequence). The CDR3 loop spans 16 amino acids. Here immunoSEQ multiplex PCR was the method, and the copy in TCRdb shows in-frame clones only, minus some. In the table there are about 430,000 clones, around 90% of which are singletons. V usage is TRBV7-9 and J usage is TRBJ2-1; TRBD2 matches 8 bases. The clonotype comes from a man in his late teens or twenties with COVID-19, enrolled during active disease. The specimen was peripheral blood. The CDR3 region has the DNA TGTGCCAGCAGCTTAACCCCCGGGACTAGGGGGTTGCAGCAGTTCTTC. Its translation: CASSLTPGTRGLQQFF. Together with reference TRBV7-9 and TRBJ2-1, the CDR3 gives the full variable domain: DTGVSQNPRHKITKRGQNVTFRCDPISEHNRLYWYRQTLGQGPEFLTYFQNEAQLEKSRLLSDRFSAERPKGSFSTLEIQRTEQGDSAMYLCASSLTPGTRGLQQFFGPGTRLTVL.